The present T cell receptor (beta chain) was sequenced within a study of shared clonotypes between healthy human individuals. The method was immunoSEQ multiplex PCR; TCRdb's version includes in-frame clones alone and lacks a portion of them. The data show roughly 1 million clones, more than 60% seen once. From CD4+ cells came CD45RA+ naive and CD45RA-negative memory subsets. In germline, CDR1 is MNHEY, CDR2 SMNVEV (reference sequence). V shed 8 bases and J 4 bases; nucleotides not matched to a gene: 5. The CDR3 extends over 12 amino acids. The specimen sequenced was memory CD4+ T cells sorted from blood. As for subset: CD45RA-negative fraction. The clonotype comes from a man in his late teens or twenties in good health. V and J are TRBV27 and TRBJ2-7, with TRBD2 matching 7 bases. The CDR3 DNA is TGTGCCAGCGGGAGGGAATCTTACGAGCAGTACTTC. Translation: CASGRESYEQYF.